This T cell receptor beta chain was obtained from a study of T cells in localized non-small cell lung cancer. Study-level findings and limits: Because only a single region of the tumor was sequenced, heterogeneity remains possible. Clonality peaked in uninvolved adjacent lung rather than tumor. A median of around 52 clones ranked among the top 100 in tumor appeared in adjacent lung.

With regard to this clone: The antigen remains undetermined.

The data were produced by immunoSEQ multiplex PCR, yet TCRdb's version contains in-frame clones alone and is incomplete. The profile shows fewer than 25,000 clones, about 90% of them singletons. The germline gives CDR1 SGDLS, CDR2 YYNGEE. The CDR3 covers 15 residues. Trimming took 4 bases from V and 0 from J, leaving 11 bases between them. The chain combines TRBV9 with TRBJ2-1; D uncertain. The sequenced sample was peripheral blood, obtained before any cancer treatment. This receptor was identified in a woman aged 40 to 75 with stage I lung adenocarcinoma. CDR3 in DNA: TGTGCCAGCAGCTTCCGGACGGACTCCTACAATGAGCAGTTCTTC. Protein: CASSFRTDSYNEQFF.